A selection of T cell receptor beta chains follows, all from one sample in a study of T cell repertoires in cytomegalovirus infection. The antigens for these receptors are not known. A single record per CDR3 protein comes from TCRdb applying MiXCR to the reads. This table has roughly 990,000 distinct CDR3 sequences, roughly 31% appearing once. The sequencing used cultured CD8+ T cells from PBMCs, collected from culture after CMV antigen stimulation. The receptors were gathered from a human donor in good health (CMV status not recorded). Some clones in this sample may be carry-over from other donors' samples. Both conserved end residues are part of each CDR3. The order of the fields is D gene, V gene, clone size, J gene, CDR3 DNA, CDR3 protein. A D gene is named only where the DNA matches it firmly. Size is stated for part of the rows, as once, few or many counts, or as a class when the clone is expanded.

.	TRBV27	.	TRBJ2-7	TGTGCCAGCAGTTTATTTGGGGGGGGCCCTTACGAGCAGTACTTC	CASSLFGGGPYEQYF
.	TRBV24-1	few	TRBJ2-3	TGTGCCACCAGTGATTTGCCGAGAGAATTGGGCCTAAGCACAGATACGCAGTATTTT	CATSDLPRELGLSTDTQYF
.	TRBV27	.	TRBJ1-1	TGTGCCAGCAGGGTGGGGGTCGGGAACACTGAAGCTTTCTTT	CASRVGVGNTEAFF
.	TRBV4-1	few	TRBJ2-7	TGCGCCAGCAGCCAAGATCTTTCTAGGGGCTACGAGCAGTACTTC	CASSQDLSRGYEQYF
TRBD1	TRBV28	.	TRBJ1-1	TGTGCCAGCAGTTCGCTGACAGGGAGTCCTGAAGCTTTCTTT	CASSSLTGSPEAFF
TRBD1	TRBV15	.	TRBJ1-2	TGTGCCACCAGCAGAGACAGGGGGGTAAACTATGGCTACACCTTC	CATSRDRGVNYGYTF
.	TRBV4-1	many	TRBJ2-3	TGCGCCAGCAGCCAAGCTCAAGTCCGGGGACATGGCGCAGATACGCAGTATTTT	CASSQAQVRGHGADTQYF
TRBD1	TRBV5-1	few	TRBJ2-7	TGCGCCAGCAGCTACCCCGGGACAGGGGTCCACTCCTACGAGCAGTACTTC	CASSYPGTGVHSYEQYF
.	TRBV7-6	many	TRBJ2-3	TGTGCCAGCAGCCAAGTGGCAGGGACGAGTGATACGCAGTATTTT	CASSQVAGTSDTQYF
.	TRBV15	.	TRBJ1-5	TGTGCCACCAGCAGAGATGGCAGGACGGCGCCCCAGCATTTT	CATSRDGRTAPQHF
.	TRBV10-2	.	TRBJ1-2	TGCGCCAGCTTACAGGATGGAAGCTACACCTTC	CASLQDGSYTF
.	TRBV27	.	TRBJ2-5	TGTGCCAGCAGTTTATTCGGAGAGACCCAGTACTTC	CASSLFGETQYF